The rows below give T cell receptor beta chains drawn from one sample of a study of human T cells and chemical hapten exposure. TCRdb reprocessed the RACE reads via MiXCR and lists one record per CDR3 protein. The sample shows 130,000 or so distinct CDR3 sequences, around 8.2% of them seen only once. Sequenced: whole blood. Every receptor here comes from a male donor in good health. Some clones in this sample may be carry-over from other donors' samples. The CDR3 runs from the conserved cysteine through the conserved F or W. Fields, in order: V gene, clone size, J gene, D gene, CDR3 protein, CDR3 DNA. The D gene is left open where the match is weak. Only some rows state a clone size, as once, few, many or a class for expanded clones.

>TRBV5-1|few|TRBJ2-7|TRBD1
CASSLGTGGSYEQYF
TGCGCCAGCAGCTTAGGGACAGGGGGTTCCTACGAGCAGTACTTC
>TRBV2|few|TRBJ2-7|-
CASRKPFAGDSYEQYF
TGTGCCAGCAGGAAACCCTTTGCGGGTGACTCCTACGAGCAGTACTTC
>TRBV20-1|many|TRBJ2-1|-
CSANPSYNEQFF
TGCAGTGCTAATCCATCATACAATGAGCAGTTCTTC
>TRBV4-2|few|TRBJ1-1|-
CASSQDGAGATNTEAFF
TGTGCCAGCAGCCAAGATGGGGCGGGGGCTACGAACACTGAAGCTTTCTTT
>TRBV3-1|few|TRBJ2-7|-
CASSQVSTTPLEQYF
TGTGCCAGCAGCCAAGTTTCCACCACCCCCCTCGAGCAGTACTTC
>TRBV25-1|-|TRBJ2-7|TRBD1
CASSPDRGEFGYEQYF
TGTGCCAGCAGTCCGGACAGGGGGGAATTCGGGTACGAGCAGTACTTC
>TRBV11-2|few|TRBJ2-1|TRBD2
CASSLRRGLAKLGNEQFF
TGTGCCAGCAGCTTACGGAGAGGACTAGCCAAATTGGGCAATGAGCAGTTCTTC
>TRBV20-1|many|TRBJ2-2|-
CSARVPERNTGELFF
TGCAGTGCTAGAGTGCCGGAGCGGAACACCGGGGAGCTGTTTTTT
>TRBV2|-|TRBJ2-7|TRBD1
CASSPDRDSYEQYF
TGTGCCAGCAGTCCCGACAGGGACTCCTACGAGCAGTACTTC
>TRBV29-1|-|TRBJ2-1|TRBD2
CSVDRFREGYNEQFF
TGCAGCGTTGATAGGTTTAGGGAGGGGTACAATGAGCAGTTCTTC
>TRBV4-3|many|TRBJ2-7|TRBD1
CASSQVTGSFSEQYF
TGCGCCAGCAGCCAAGTGACAGGGTCTTTCTCCGAGCAGTACTTC
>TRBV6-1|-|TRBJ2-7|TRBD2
CASSEASGSSYEQYF
TGTGCCAGCAGTGAAGCTAGCGGGAGCTCCTACGAGCAGTACTTC
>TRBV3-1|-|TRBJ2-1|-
CASSPQGGGDQFF
TGTGCCAGCAGCCCCCAGGGCGGAGGTGATCAGTTCTTC
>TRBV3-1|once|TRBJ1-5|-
CASSQSIGRNQSQHF
TGTGCCAGCAGCCAAAGCATAGGACGCAATCAGTCCCAGCATTTT
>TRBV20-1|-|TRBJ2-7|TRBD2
CSASEGLAGKHEQYF
TGCAGTGCTAGTGAGGGACTAGCGGGGAAGCACGAGCAGTACTTC
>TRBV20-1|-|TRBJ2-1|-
CSASPTSWSYNEQFF
TGCAGTGCCTCACCTACTAGCTGGAGCTACAATGAGCAGTTCTTC
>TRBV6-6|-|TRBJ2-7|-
CASSRAKGGTSYEQYF
TGTGCCAGCAGTAGGGCGAAGGGGGGGACCTCCTACGAGCAGTACTTC
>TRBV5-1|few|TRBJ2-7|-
CASSLESGFNEQYF
TGCGCCAGCAGCTTGGAGTCAGGGTTCAACGAGCAGTACTTC
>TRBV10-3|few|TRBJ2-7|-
CAISESDDLPYEQYF
TGTGCCATCAGTGAGTCGGACGACCTACCCTACGAGCAGTACTTC
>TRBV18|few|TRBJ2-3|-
CASSLAEAVTDTQYF
TGTGCCAGCTCCCTGGCCGAGGCCGTCACAGATACGCAGTATTTT
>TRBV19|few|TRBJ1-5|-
CASSTDGNQPQHF
TGTGCCAGTAGTACTGACGGGAATCAGCCCCAGCATTTT
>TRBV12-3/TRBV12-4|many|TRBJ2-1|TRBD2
CASSLGLGPPLGQFF
TGTGCCAGCAGCCTCGGACTAGGGCCCCCACTCGGGCAGTTCTTC
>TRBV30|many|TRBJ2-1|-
CAWRAGTGFSSYGEQFF
TGTGCCTGGAGGGCTGGTACAGGGTTTAGCTCCTACGGTGAGCAGTTCTTC
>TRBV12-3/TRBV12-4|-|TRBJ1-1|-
CASSPFFEAANTEAFF
TGTGCCAGCAGTCCCTTTTTTGAAGCGGCGAACACTGAAGCTTTCTTT
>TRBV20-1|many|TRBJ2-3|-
CSAPIWDTDTQYF
TGCAGTGCTCCTATATGGGACACAGATACGCAGTATTTT
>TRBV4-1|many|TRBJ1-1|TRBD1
CASSQGQGDRATEAFF
TGCGCCAGCAGCCAAGGACAGGGGGACCGGGCCACTGAAGCTTTCTTT
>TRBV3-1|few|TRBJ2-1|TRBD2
CASSPTPGLAGGEQFF
TGTGCCAGCAGCCCAACACCGGGACTAGCGGGAGGTGAGCAGTTCTTC
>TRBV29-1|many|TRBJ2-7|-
CSVRNSGTYEQYF
TGCAGCGTTCGGAATAGCGGTACCTACGAGCAGTACTTC
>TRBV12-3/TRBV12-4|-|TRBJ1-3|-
CASSLDSLSGNTIYF
TGTGCCAGCAGTTTGGACTCTCTCTCTGGAAACACCATATATTTT
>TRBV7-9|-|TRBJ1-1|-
CASSLDNLNTEAFF
TGTGCCAGCAGCTTAGACAATTTGAACACTGAAGCTTTCTTT
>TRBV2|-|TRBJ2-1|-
CASSEAGWTYNEQFF
TGTGCCAGCAGTGAAGCGGGTTGGACCTACAATGAGCAGTTCTTC
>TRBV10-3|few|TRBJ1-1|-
CAISESGVDSNTEAFF
TGTGCCATCAGTGAGTCGGGGGTGGATTCGAACACTGAAGCTTTCTTT
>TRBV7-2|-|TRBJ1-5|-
CASSLRPFPDRGNQPQHF
TGTGCCAGCAGCTTGAGACCATTCCCGGACCGGGGCAATCAGCCCCAGCATTTT
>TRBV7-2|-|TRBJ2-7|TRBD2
CASSLAPGTSGYEQYF
TGTGCCAGCAGCTTAGCTCCCGGGACTAGCGGCTACGAGCAGTACTTC
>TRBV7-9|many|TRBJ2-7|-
CASSPRDEPYEQYF
TGTGCCAGCAGCCCCCGGGACGAGCCCTACGAGCAGTACTTC
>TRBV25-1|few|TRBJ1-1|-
CASSEPGPLTNTEAFF
TGTGCCAGCAGTGAACCAGGACCGCTTACGAACACTGAAGCTTTCTTT
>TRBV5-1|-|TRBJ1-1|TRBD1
CASSRQGSFMNTEAFF
TGCGCCAGCAGCAGACAGGGGTCGTTCATGAACACTGAAGCTTTCTTT
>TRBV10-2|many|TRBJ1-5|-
CASSEGDSNQPQHF
TGCGCCAGCAGTGAAGGGGATAGCAATCAGCCCCAGCATTTT
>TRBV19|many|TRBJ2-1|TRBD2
CASSIDNEETSGSYEQFF
TGTGCCAGTAGTATCGACAACGAAGAGACTAGCGGGAGCTATGAGCAGTTCTTC
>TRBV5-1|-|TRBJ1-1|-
CASSLGHGKNTEAFF
TGCGCCAGCAGCTTGGGTCACGGAAAGAACACTGAAGCTTTCTTT
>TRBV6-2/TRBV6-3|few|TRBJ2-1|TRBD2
CASSYSASGSNEQFF
TGTGCCAGCAGTTACTCGGCTAGCGGGAGTAATGAGCAGTTCTTC
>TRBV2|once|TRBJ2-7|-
CASRPTPAGAYEQYF
TGTGCCAGCCGGCCGACCCCCGCAGGAGCCTACGAGCAGTACTTC
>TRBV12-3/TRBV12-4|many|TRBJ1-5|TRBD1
CASSITGDPSQPQHF
TGTGCCAGCAGTATCACAGGGGACCCATCCCAGCCCCAGCATTTT
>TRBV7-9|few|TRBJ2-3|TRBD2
CASLLAGGTDTQYF
TGTGCCAGCCTCTTGGCGGGGGGCACAGATACGCAGTATTTT
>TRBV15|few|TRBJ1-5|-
CATSVFPRTSSNQPQHF
TGTGCCACCAGCGTATTCCCTCGGACATCTAGCAATCAGCCCCAGCATTTT
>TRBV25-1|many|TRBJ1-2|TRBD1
CASSWTGSGDYGYTF
TGTGCCAGCAGTTGGACAGGGTCCGGTGACTATGGCTACACCTTC
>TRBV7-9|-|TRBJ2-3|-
CASNPPGTYTQYF
TGTGCCAGCAACCCCCCTGGGACTTATACGCAGTATTTT
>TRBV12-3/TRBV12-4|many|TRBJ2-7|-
CASSLGQGSSYEQYF
TGTGCCAGCAGTTTAGGGCAGGGAAGCTCCTACGAGCAGTACTTC
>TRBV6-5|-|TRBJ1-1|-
CASSPRAAFGTEAFF
TGTGCCAGCAGTCCCCGGGCGGCATTTGGTACTGAAGCTTTCTTT
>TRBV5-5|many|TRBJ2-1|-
CASSGTANEQFF
TGTGCCAGCAGCGGTACAGCGAATGAGCAGTTCTTC
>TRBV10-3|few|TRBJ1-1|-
CAISEPGQLNTEAFF
TGTGCCATCAGTGAGCCGGGACAATTGAACACTGAAGCTTTCTTT
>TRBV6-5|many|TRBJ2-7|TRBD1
CASTQGDRVYEQYF
TGTGCCAGCACTCAAGGGGACAGGGTCTACGAGCAGTACTTC
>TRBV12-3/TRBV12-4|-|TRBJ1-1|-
CASSLLQGNTEAFF
TGTGCCAGCAGTTTACTCCAGGGGAACACTGAAGCTTTCTTT